The clone carrying this T cell receptor beta chain appeared a single time. Antigen specificity is unknown. This PCR relied on a set of 60 Vbeta primers and 13 Jbeta primers. Data came from immunoSEQ multiplex PCR; TCRdb stores just in-frame clones and leaves some out. The profile covers 150,000 to 200,000 clones, with around 81% appearing a single time and about 1.8% taken by the ten largest. The V segment lost 5 bases and the J segment 2 bases; nucleotides outside the gene matches: 6. CDR1 is SGHVS, CDR2 FQNEAQ, per germline. This CDR3 is built from 14 residues. The data were obtained in a study of cytomegalovirus exposure and HLA in healthy donors. Study-level information: Drawn from HLA-typed donors, approximately 86 million unique TCRs were held in an early data release. The study placed approximately 78% of its 350 to 400 genotyped donors in the Caucasian-associated ancestry cluster. Findings and limits, study-wide: When analyzed later, a missense DCLRE1C variant was found to be linked to TCR beta V- and J-gene trimming. Relative to equally common others, HLA-associated TCR beta chains showed greater clonal expansion in a later analysis.

This sequence joins TRBV7-8 and TRBJ2-7; TRBD1 aligns across 7 bases. Sequencing was carried out using PBMCs. The clonotype originates from a man younger than 30 in good health and CMV-seronegative. The CDR3 DNA sequence: TGTGCCAGCAGCCCTAGACAGGGTCCCTACGAGCAGTACTTC. Translation gives CASSPRQGPYEQYF.